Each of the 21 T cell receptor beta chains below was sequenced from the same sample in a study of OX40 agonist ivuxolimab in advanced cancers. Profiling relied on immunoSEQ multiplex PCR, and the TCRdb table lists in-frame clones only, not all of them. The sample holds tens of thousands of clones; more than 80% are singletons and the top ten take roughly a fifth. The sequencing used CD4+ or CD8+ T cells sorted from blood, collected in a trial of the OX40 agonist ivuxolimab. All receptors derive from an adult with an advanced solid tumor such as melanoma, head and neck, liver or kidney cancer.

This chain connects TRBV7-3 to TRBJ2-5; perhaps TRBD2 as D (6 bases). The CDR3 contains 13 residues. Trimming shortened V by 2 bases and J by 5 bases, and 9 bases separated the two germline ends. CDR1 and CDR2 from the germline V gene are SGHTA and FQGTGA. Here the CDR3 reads CASSLFAGETQYF. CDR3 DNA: TGTGCCAGCAGCTTATTTGCGGGGGAGACCCAGTACTTC.

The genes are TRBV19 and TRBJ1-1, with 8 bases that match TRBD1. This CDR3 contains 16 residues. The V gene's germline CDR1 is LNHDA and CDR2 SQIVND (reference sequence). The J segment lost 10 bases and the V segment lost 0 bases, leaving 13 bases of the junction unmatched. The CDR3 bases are TGTGCCAGTAGTATAGAAATGACAGGGGCCTCCGGGGGAGCTTTCTTT. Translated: CASSIEMTGASGGAFF.

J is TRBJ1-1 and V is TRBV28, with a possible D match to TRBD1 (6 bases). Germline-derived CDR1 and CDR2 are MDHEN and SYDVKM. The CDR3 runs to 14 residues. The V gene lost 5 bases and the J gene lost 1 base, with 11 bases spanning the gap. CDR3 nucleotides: TGTGCCAGCAGTCCCGGACAGAGGAACACTGAAGCTTTCTTT. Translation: CASSPGQRNTEAFF.

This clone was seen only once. The CDR3 bases are TGCGCCAGCAGCCTGGGGACTAGCGGGATCCACGAGCAGTACTTC. Encoded protein: CASSLGTSGIHEQYF. The gene calls are TRBV5-1 and TRBJ2-7; 13 bases match TRBD2. The CDR3 has 15 residues. Germline V gives CDR1 SGHRS, CDR2 YFSETQ. The V gene end was trimmed by 4 bases and the J gene end by 5 bases; junction bases not matched to a gene: 6.

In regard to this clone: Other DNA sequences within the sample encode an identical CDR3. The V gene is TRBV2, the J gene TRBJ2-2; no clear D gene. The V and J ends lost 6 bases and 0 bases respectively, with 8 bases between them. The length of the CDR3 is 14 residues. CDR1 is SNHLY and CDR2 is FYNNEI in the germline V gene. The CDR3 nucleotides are TGTGCCAGCAGAGGTACCTCGAACACCGGGGAGCTGTTTTTT. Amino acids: CASRGTSNTGELFF.

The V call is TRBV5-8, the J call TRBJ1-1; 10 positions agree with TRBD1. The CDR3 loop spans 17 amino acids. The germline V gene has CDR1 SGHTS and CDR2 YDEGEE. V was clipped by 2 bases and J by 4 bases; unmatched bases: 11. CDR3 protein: CASSFSPGTGAFTEAFF. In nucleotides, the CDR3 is TGTGCCAGCAGCTTTAGCCCCGGGACAGGGGCTTTCACTGAAGCTTTCTTT.

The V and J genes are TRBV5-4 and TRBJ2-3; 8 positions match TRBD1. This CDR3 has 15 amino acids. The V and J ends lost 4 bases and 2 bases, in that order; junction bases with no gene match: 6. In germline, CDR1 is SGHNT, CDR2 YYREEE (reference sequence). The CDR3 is CASSVQGASTDTQYF. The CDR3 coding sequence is TGTGCCAGCAGCGTGCAGGGGGCTTCCACAGATACGCAGTATTTT.

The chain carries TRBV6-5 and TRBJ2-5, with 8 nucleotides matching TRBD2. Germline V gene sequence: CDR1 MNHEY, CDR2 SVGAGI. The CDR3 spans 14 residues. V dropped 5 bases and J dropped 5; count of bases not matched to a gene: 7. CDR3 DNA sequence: TGTGCCAGCAGTGAAGTTAAGCGGGGGGAGACCCAGTACTTC. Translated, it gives CASSEVKRGETQYF.

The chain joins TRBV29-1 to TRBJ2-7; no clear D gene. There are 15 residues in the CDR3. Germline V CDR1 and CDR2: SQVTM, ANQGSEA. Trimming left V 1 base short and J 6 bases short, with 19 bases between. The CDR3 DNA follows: TGCAGCGTTGAAGGGGCCGACGGAGAATGGGGCGAGCAGTACTTC. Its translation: CSVEGADGEWGEQYF.

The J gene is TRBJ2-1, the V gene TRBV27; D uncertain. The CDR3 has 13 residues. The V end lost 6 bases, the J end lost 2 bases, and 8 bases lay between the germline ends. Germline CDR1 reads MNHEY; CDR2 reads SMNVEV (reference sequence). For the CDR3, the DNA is TGTGCCAGCAGCGACCCGCCCTACAATGAGCAGTTCTTC. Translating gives CASSDPPYNEQFF.

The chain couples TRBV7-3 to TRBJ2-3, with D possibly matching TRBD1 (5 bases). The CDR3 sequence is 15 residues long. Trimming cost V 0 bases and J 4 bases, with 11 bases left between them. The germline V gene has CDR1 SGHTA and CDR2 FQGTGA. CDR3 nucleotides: TGTGCCAGCAGCTTAACTATAACACAGGCAGATACGCAGTATTTT. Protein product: CASSLTITQADTQYF.

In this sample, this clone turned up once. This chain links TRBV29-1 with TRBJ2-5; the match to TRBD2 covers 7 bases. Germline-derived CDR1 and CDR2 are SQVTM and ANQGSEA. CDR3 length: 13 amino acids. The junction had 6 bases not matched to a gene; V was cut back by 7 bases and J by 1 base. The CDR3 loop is CSGGGRGQETQYF. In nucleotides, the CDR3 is TGCAGCGGGGGGGGTCGCGGCCAAGAGACCCAGTACTTC.

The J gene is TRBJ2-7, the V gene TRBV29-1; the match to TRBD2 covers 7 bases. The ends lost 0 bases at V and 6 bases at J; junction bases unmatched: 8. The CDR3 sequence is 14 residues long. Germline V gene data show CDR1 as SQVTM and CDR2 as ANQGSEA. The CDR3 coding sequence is TGCAGCGTTGAAGACCCGGCGGGGGTCGGCGAGCAGTACTTC. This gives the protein CSVEDPAGVGEQYF.

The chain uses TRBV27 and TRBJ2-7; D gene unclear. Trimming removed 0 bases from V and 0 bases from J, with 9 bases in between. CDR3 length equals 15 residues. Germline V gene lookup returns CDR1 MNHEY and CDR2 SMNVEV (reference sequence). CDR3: CASSLSRISSYEQYF. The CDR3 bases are TGTGCCAGCAGTTTATCGAGGATCAGCTCCTACGAGCAGTACTTC.

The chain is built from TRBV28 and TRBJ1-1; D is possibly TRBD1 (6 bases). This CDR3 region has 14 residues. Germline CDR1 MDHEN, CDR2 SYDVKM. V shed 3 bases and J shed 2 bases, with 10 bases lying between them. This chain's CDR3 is CASSFIGGNTEAFF. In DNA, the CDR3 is TGTGCCAGCAGTTTTATAGGGGGAAACACTGAAGCTTTCTTT.

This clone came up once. The CDR3 DNA sequence: TGCGCCAGCAGCAAAAAGACAGGTTTCAGCTCTGGAAACACCATATATTTT. Amino acid sequence: CASSKKTGFSSGNTIYF. This chain joins TRBV5-1 and TRBJ1-3, with D tentatively TRBD1 (6 bases). CDR1 is SGHRS and CDR2 is YFSETQ in the germline V gene. The CDR3 runs to 17 residues. V was clipped by 4 bases and J by 0 bases, with 17 bases between them.

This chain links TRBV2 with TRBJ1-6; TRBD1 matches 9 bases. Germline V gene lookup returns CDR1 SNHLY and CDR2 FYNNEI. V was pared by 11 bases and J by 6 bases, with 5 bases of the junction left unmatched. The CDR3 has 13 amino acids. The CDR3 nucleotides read TGTGCCCGGGGACAGGGAGGTAATTCACCCCTCCACTTT. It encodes CARGQGGNSPLHF.

The CDR3 nucleotides are TGTGCCAGCAGCTCCCCATCCAGGGGGTACACCGGGGAGCTGTTTTTT. It translates to CASSSPSRGYTGELFF. The rearrangement links TRBV7-2 to TRBJ2-2; 7 positions agree with TRBD1. Losses at the gene ends were 4 bases for V and 3 bases for J; bases not matched to a gene: 8. This CDR3 contains 16 residues. Germline lookup yields CDR1 SGHTA and CDR2 FQGNSA. The full variable domain, in which reference TRBV7-2 and TRBJ2-2 provide the parts outside the CDR3, is GAGVSQSPSNKVTEKGKDVELRCDPISGHTALYWYRQSLGQGLEFLIYFQGNSAPDKSGLPSDRFSAERTGGSVSTLTIQRTQQEDSAVYLCASSSPSRGYTGELFFGEGSRLTVL.

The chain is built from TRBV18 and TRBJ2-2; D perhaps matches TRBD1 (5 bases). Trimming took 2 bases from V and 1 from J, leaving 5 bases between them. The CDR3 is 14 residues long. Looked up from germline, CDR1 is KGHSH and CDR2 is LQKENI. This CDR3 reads CASSPGQNTGELFF. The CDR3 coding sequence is TGTGCCAGCTCACCAGGACAGAACACCGGGGAGCTGTTTTTT.

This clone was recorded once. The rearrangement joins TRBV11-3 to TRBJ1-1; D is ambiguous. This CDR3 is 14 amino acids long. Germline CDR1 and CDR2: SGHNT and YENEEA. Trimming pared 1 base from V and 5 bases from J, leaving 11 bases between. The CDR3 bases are TGTGCCAGCAGCTTAGCTGGCGGTGCGACTGAAGCTTTCTTT. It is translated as CASSLAGGATEAFF. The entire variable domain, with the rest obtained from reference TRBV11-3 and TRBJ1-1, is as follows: EAGVVQSPRYKIIEKKQPVAFWCNPISGHNTLYWYLQNLGQGPELLIRYENEEAVDDSQLPKDRFSAERLKGVDSTLKIQPAELGDSAVYLCASSLAGGATEAFFGQGTRLTVV.

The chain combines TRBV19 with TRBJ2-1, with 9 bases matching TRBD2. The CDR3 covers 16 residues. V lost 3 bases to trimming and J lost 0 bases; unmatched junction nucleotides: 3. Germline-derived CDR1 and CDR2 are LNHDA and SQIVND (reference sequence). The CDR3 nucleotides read TGTGCCAGTAGTATTAGCGGGGGAAGCTCCTACAATGAGCAGTTCTTC. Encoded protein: CASSISGGSSYNEQFF.